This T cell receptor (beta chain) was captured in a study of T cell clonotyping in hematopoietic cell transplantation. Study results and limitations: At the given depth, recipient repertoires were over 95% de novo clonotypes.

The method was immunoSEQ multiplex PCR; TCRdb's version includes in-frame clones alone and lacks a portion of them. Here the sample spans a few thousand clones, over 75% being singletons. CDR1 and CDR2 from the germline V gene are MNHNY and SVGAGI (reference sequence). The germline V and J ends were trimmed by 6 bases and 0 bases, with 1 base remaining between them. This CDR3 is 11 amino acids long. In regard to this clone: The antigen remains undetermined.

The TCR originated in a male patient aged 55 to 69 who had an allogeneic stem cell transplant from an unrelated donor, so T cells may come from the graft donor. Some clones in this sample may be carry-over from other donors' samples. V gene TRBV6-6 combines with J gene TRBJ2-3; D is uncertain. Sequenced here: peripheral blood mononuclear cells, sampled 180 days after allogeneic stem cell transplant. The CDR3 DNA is TGTGCCAGCAGGAGCACAGATACGCAGTATTTT. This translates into CASRSTDTQYF.